These 28 T cell receptor beta chains share one sample of origin, sequenced in a study of tumor and adjacent non-tumor tissue in lung cancer. A modified ARM-PCR protocol with three rounds of nested PCR amplified TCRbeta. TCRdb reprocessed the multiplex PCR reads via MiXCR and lists one record per CDR3 protein. This sample carries around 120,000 distinct CDR3 sequences, 60% to 70% of them seen once, and the ten largest clones take about 13%. This sample's RNA came from whole unsorted tissue. The sequencing sample was made of lung tumor tissue. These receptor sequences come from a man between 25 and 39 years old with non-small cell lung cancer.

Comments on this clonotype: A read error may produce the germline difference seen at one junction end. The J gene is TRBJ2-2, the V gene TRBV20-1, with 9 bases matching TRBD2. The CDR3 covers 15 residues. Germline lookup yields CDR1 DFQATT and CDR2 SNEGSKA (reference sequence). Written as DNA, the CDR3 is TGCAGTACTAGAGATAGGACTAGCGACACCGGGGAGCTGTTTTTT. Translation: CSTRDRTSDTGELFF.

The chain combines TRBV5-5 with TRBJ2-3; D ambiguous. Germline CDR1 reads SGHKS; CDR2 reads YYEKEE (reference sequence). The CDR3 contains 12 residues. The germline V and J ends were trimmed by 4 bases and 7 bases, with 10 bases remaining between them. CDR3 DNA sequence: TGTGCCAGCAGCATACTGGGGAATACGCAGTATTTT. Translated, it gives CASSILGNTQYF.

A remark on this clonotype: The CDR3 ends on some other residue instead of the conserved phenylalanine or tryptophan, so this is likely a read error. CDR3 residues: CASSPDRETQYL. The CDR3, as DNA: TGTGCCAGCAGCCCCGACAGGGAGACCCAGTACCTC. The chain has TRBV11-1 and TRBJ2-5; D may be TRBD1 (6 bases). The CDR3 spans 12 residues. Trimming removed 5 bases at V and 5 bases at J, with 9 bases between. The germline gives CDR1 SGHAT, CDR2 FQDESV (reference sequence).

The chain couples TRBV6-5 to TRBJ1-5, with 7 bases identical to TRBD1. V was clipped by 10 bases and J by 11 bases; unmatched bases: 17. The CDR3 has 14 amino acids. Germline V gene lookup returns CDR1 MNHEY and CDR2 SVGAGI. The CDR3 DNA follows: TGTGCCAACAGGGGACTTTATAGCAATCTGTCCCAGCATTTT. Protein: CANRGLYSNLSQHF.

The V and J genes are TRBV11-2 and TRBJ2-3; D call uncertain. The J call may not be correct, given that the DNA end is closer to TRBJ1-5. Germline V CDR1 and CDR2: SGHAT, FQNNGV. The CDR3 is 18 residues long. CDR3: CASSSAAFRTLRTDTQHF. The CDR3 DNA follows: TGTGCCAGCAGCTCCGCGGCCTTCCGGACCCTCCGCACAGATACGCAGCATTTT.

About this clonotype: Given a much more abundant clone one base away, this may be a read error. V usage is TRBV20-1 and J usage is TRBJ2-7; D gene uncertain. Trimming took 8 bases from V and 3 from J, leaving 20 bases between them. This CDR3 spans 14 amino acids. The germline gives CDR1 DFQATT, CDR2 SNEGSKA (reference sequence). The CDR3 loop is CSMLRTQSLYEQYF. The CDR3 DNA reads as TGCAGTATGCTCCGGACGCAAAGTCTCTACGAGCAGTACTTC.

This clonotype was seen only a few times. This may arise from a read error, as a much more abundant clone is one base away. This chain uses TRBV29-1 with TRBJ2-7, with 7 bases fitting TRBD1. Germline lookup yields CDR1 SQVTM and CDR2 ANQGSEA. CDR3 length: 13 residues. Trimming cost V 5 bases and J 3 bases; bases outside gene matches: 7. The CDR3 DNA follows: TGCAGCGTTACCGGGACAGTCAGCTACGAGCAGTACTTC. Protein sequence: CSVTGTVSYEQYF.

A word on this clonotype: One base away lies a much larger clone, so this may be a sequencing read error. This chain connects TRBV12-3 or TRBV12-4 to TRBJ2-2; TRBD2 agrees at 8 bases. J gave up 7 bases and V 5 bases, and 12 bases lay outside the gene matches. The CDR3 covers 16 residues. The CDR3: CASSQDRTSRYGELFF. CDR3 DNA sequence: TGTGCCAGCAGTCAAGACAGGACTAGCCGATACGGGGAGCTGTTTTTT.

This clonotype was detected ten times or more. J is TRBJ2-7 and V is TRBV6-1; 7 bases match TRBD2. The CDR3 sequence is 15 residues long. CDR1 is MNHNS and CDR2 is SASEGT in the germline V gene. V lost 4 bases to trimming and J lost 3 bases; unmatched junction nucleotides: 9. In DNA form, the CDR3 reads TGTGCCAGCAGTGTCACTAGCGAGCCCAACTACGAGCAGTACTTC. Translated, it gives CASSVTSEPNYEQYF.

This clonotype was counted only a few times. V is TRBV19 and J is TRBJ1-5; D might be TRBD1 (6 bases). Trimming took 6 bases from V and 1 from J, leaving 10 bases between them. Germline V lookup: CDR1 LNHDA, CDR2 SQIVND (reference sequence). The CDR3 loop spans 14 amino acids. CDR3 residues: CASRLQGSNQPQHF. The DNA for the CDR3 is TGTGCCAGTAGACTACAGGGAAGCAATCAGCCCCAGCATTTT.

This sequence joins TRBV5-6 and TRBJ1-2; TRBD1 agrees at 7 bases. The CDR3 runs to 16 residues. Per germline, CDR1 SGHDT and CDR2 YYEEEE. After removal of 8 bases from V and 1 base from J, the junction contained 14 bases not matched to a gene. CDR3 sequence reads: CASNTRYRGLNYGYTF. The CDR3 DNA reads TGTGCCAGTAACACCCGGTACAGGGGACTTAACTATGGCTACACCTTC.

Concerning this clonotype: This may be a read error, as it is one base from a much larger clone. V usage is TRBV20-1 and J usage is TRBJ1-5; the D gene is possibly TRBD1 (6 bases). This CDR3 is built from 14 residues. Per the germline V gene, CDR1 is DFQATT and CDR2 is SNEGSKA (reference sequence). The CDR3 region has the DNA TGCAGTGTGACGGGGGGGGGCAGGAATCAGCCCCAGCAATTT. Translated, it gives CSVTGGGRNQPQQF.

V is TRBV20-1 and J is TRBJ2-1; D might be TRBD2 (7 bases). The V gene lost 6 bases and the J gene lost 4 bases, with 28 bases spanning the gap. Germline V CDR1 and CDR2: DFQATT, SNEGSKA (reference sequence). This CDR3 has 18 residues. Written as DNA, the CDR3 is TGCAGTGCCCCGAGGGGCGGGGGAGTAGGGGGGGGTTACAATGAGCAGTTCTTC. Its translation: CSAPRGGGVGGGYNEQFF.

This clonotype has only one observation. Just one base apart from a much larger clone, this may be a read error. The V gene is TRBV4-1, the J gene TRBJ2-7, with 8 bases matching TRBD1. There are 19 residues in the CDR3. Germline V gene sequence: CDR1 MGHRA, CDR2 YSYEKL. CDR3 protein: CASSQGTGLDLALTYEHYF. DNA for the CDR3: TGCGCCAGCAGCCAAGGGACAGGGCTTGACCTCGCCCTAACCTACGAGCACTACTTC.

Details on this clonotype: The junction differs from germline at one of its ends, possibly a read error. V and J are TRBV5-1 and TRBJ2-5, with D hard to call. CDR1 is SGHRS, CDR2 YFSETQ, per germline. This CDR3 contains 12 residues. The CDR3 spells CASKASLEIQYF. The CDR3 bases are TGCGCCAGCAAAGCCTCGTTAGAGATCCAGTACTTC. The full variable domain, rest sourced from reference TRBV5-1 and TRBJ2-5, is KAGVTQTPRYLIKTRGQQVTLSCSPISGHRSVSWYQQTPGQGLQFLFEYFSETQRNKGNFPGRFSGRQFSNSRSEMNVSTLELGDSALYLCASKASLEIQYFGPGTRLLVL.

This clonotype was detected many times. The chain has TRBV6-2 or TRBV6-3 and TRBJ1-1; 7 bases map to TRBD1. This CDR3 comprises 13 residues. Germline V gene data show CDR1 as MNHEY and CDR2 as SVGEGT. The V gene end was trimmed by 8 bases and the J gene end by 1 base; junction bases not matched to a gene: 4. The CDR3 sequence is CASGGQANTEAFF. CDR3 nucleotide sequence: TGTGCCAGCGGTGGACAGGCGAACACTGAAGCTTTCTTT.

Comment on this clonotype: An end of the junction does not agree with germline; a read error may underlie this. This chain connects TRBV4-1 to TRBJ1-4, with TRBD1 identical over 8 bases. Germline V gene data show CDR1 as MGHRA and CDR2 as YSYEKL. CDR3 length: 14 amino acids. CDR3 coding DNA: TGCGCCAGCAGCCGACAGGGGACCAATGAAAAACTGCTTTTT. It specifies CASSRQGTNEKLLF.

About this clonotype: Germline is not matched at one junction end, which may reflect a read error. This sequence joins TRBV11-2 and TRBJ1-5, with D possibly TRBD1 on 6 matching bases. Germline V gene lookup returns CDR1 SGHAT and CDR2 FQNNGV. CDR3 length equals 14 residues. CDR3 amino acids: CTSSLSGDNQPRRF. CDR3 coding DNA: TGTACCAGCAGCTTATCTGGGGACAATCAGCCCCGGCGTTTT.

For this clonotype: This clone may be a read error of a much larger clone one base away. The gene calls are TRBV4-1 and TRBJ1-2; D gene ambiguous. Trimming shortened V by 1 base and J by 4 bases, and 13 bases separated the two germline ends. The CDR3 spans 15 residues. Germline values: CDR1 MGHRA, CDR2 YSYEKL. CDR3 coding DNA: TGCGCCAGCAGCCAAGGTGCGGCAAACCGCTATGGCTACACCTTC. This gives the protein CASSQGAANRYGYTF.

The V and J genes are TRBV5-4 and TRBJ2-5; TRBD2 matches at 8 bases. Germline values: CDR1 SGHNT, CDR2 YYREEE (reference sequence). This CDR3 has 15 residues. V lost 4 bases to trimming and J lost 4 bases; unmatched junction nucleotides: 9. The CDR3 DNA is TGTGCCAGCAGCCGGACTAGCTGGAGAGGAGAGACCCAGTACTTC. Translating gives CASSRTSWRGETQYF.

Only a few counts were recorded for this clonotype. A much more abundant neighbour one base away suggests this may be a read error. The chain joins TRBV12-3 or TRBV12-4 to TRBJ2-1; possibly TRBD1 or TRBD2 for D (7 bases each). This CDR3 is 18 amino acids long. This chain's CDR3 is CARSLVKGGGAQGDEQFF. CDR3 DNA: TGTGCCAGAAGTTTAGTAAAAGGTGGGGGGGCGCAGGGGGATGAGCAGTTCTTC.

This clonotype was detected once. One end of the junction varies from germline; a read error may be responsible. V and J are TRBV14 and TRBJ2-3, with 9 bases aligning to TRBD2. CDR1 and CDR2 (germline): SGHDN, FVKESK. The CDR3 loop spans 16 amino acids. The CDR3 loop reads CVSSRNPAGGLDTQYF. The CDR3 DNA sequence: TGTGTCAGCAGCCGAAATCCCGCGGGGGGGCTAGATACGCAGTATTTT.

Concerning this clonotype itself: This may be a read error, as it is one base from a much larger clone. This sequence joins TRBV6-5 and TRBJ1-2; a weak D match, TRBD1 (5 bases). The CDR3 length is 14 residues. The germline V gene has CDR1 MNHEY and CDR2 SVGAGI. CDR3 nucleotides: TGTGTCAGCAGCCCCAGGGTTTCTAACTATGGCTACACCTTC. Protein product: CVSSPRVSNYGYTF.

To note about this clonotype: One junction end does not reproduce the germline sequence, and a read error may be involved. The chain couples TRBV12-5 to TRBJ2-3, with a possible D match to TRBD2 (5 bases). CDR3 length equals 14 residues. CDR1 and CDR2 (germline): LGHNT, FRNRAP. CDR3 bases: TGTGCTGGTGGTTTTCCTGCGGGCACAGATGCGCAGTATTTT. Translated: CAGGFPAGTDAQYF.

This clonotype occurred once. A read error is possible here, since a much larger clone lies one base away. This rearrangement joins TRBV29-1 to TRBJ2-7; D might be TRBD2 (6 bases). Germline-derived CDR1 and CDR2 are SQVTM and ANQGSEA. This CDR3 has 14 amino acids. The CDR3 protein is CSVGRGLSPNEHYF. The CDR3 DNA is TGCAGCGTTGGAAGGGGACTTAGCCCCAACGAGCACTACTTC.

A note on this clonotype: An end of the junction does not agree with germline; a read error may underlie this. V gene TRBV4-3 combines with J gene TRBJ1-6; D is undetermined. The CDR3 runs 16 residues. Germline values: CDR1 LGHNA, CDR2 YSLEER. CDR3 DNA: TGCGCCATCAGCCAACGAGATCGTTGGGTGAATTCACCCCTCCACTTT. As protein: CAISQRDRWVNSPLHF.

Comments on this clonotype: This may be a read error: a much more frequent sequence differs by one nucleotide. The V gene is TRBV6-6, the J gene TRBJ1-2, with D unclear. Germline-derived CDR1 and CDR2 are MNHNY and SVGAGI (reference sequence). The CDR3 is made up of 13 amino acids. The DNA for the CDR3 is TGTGCCAGCACAGATAGCACTAACTATGACTACACCTTC. This encodes CASTDSTNYDYTF.

This clonotype was seen a handful of times. This could be a read error, since a much larger clone is one nucleotide away. The rearrangement uses TRBV29-1 and TRBJ2-5; D is perhaps TRBD2 (5 bases). Per the germline V gene, CDR1 is SQVTM and CDR2 is ANQGSEA. The germline V and J ends were trimmed by 4 bases and 9 bases, with 18 bases remaining between them. The length of the CDR3 is 13 residues. CDR3 in amino acids: CSVVMSTEEAQYF. CDR3 sequence (DNA): TGCAGCGTTGTTATGTCTACAGAGGAGGCCCAGTACTTC.